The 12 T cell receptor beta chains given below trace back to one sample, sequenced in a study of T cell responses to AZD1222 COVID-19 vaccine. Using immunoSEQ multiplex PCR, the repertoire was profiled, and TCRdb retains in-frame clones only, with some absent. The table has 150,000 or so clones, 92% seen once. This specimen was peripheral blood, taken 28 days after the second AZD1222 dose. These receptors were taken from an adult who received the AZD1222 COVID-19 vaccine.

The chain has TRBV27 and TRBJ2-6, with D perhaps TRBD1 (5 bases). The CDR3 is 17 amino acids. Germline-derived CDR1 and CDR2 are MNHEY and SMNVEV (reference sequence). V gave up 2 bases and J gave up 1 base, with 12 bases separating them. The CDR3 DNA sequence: TGTGCCAGCAGTTTAACGGCCCCAGGGTCTGGGGCCAACGTCCTGACTTTC. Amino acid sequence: CASSLTAPGSGANVLTF.

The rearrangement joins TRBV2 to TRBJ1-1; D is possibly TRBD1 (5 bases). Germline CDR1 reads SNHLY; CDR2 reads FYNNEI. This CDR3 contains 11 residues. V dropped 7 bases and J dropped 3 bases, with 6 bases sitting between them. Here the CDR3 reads CASMTDTEAFF. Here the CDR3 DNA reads TGTGCCAGCATGACAGACACTGAAGCTTTCTTT.

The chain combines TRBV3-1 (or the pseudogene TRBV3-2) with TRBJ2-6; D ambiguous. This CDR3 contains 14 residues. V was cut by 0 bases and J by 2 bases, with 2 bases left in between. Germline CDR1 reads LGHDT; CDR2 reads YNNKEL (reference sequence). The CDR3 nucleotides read TGTGCCAGCAGCCAAGAAACTGGGGCCAACGTCCTGACTTTC. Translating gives CASSQETGANVLTF.

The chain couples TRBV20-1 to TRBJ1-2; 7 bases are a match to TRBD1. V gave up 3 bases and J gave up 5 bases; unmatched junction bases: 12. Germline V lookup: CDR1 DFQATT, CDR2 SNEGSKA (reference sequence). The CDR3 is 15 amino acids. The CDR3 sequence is CSASPTGTALYGYTF. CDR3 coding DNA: TGCAGTGCTAGTCCTACCGGGACAGCCCTTTATGGCTACACCTTC.

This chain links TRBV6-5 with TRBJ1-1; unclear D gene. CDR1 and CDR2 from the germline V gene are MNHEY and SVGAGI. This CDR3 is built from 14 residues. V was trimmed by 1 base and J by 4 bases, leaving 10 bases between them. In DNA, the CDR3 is TGTGCCAGCAGTTACTGGACCGGAGGCACTGAAGCTTTCTTT. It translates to CASSYWTGGTEAFF.

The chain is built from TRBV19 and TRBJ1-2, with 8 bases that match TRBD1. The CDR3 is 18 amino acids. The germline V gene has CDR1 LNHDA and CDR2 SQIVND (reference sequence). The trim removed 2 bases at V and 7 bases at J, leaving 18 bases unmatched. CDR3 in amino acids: CASSIPLPTWTGWGGYTF. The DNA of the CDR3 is TGTGCCAGTAGTATACCCCTCCCAACTTGGACAGGGTGGGGTGGCTACACCTTC.

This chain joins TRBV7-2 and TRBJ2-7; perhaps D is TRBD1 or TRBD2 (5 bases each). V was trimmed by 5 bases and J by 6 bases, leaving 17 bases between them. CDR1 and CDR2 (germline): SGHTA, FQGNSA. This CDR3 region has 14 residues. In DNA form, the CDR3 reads TGTGCCAGCAGCCCCCGGGCCGCGAGGGGCGAGCAGTACTTC. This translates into CASSPRAARGEQYF. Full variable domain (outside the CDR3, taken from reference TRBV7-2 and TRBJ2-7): GAGVSQSPSNKVTEKGKDVELRCDPISGHTALYWYRQSLGQGLEFLIYFQGNSAPDKSGLPSDRFSAERTGGSVSTLTIQRTQQEDSAVYLCASSPRAARGEQYFGPGTRLTVT.

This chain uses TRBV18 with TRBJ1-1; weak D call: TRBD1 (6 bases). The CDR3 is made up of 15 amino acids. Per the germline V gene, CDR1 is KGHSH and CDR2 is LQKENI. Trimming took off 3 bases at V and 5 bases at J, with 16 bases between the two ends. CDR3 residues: CASSPTGPPGTEAFF. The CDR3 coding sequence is TGTGCCAGCTCACCGACAGGTCCTCCGGGAACTGAAGCTTTCTTT.

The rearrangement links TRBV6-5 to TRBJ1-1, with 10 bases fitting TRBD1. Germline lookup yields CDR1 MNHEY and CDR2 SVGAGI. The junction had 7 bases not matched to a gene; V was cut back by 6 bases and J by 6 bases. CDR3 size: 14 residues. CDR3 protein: CASRSGQGRAEAFF. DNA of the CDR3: TGTGCCAGCAGATCGGGACAGGGGAGGGCTGAAGCTTTCTTT.

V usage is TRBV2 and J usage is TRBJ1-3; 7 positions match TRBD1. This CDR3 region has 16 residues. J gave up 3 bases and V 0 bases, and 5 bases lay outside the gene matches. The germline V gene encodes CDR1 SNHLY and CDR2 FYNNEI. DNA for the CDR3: TGTGCCAGCAGTGAAGCGAAGGGGGCGCATGGAAACACCATATATTTT. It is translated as CASSEAKGAHGNTIYF. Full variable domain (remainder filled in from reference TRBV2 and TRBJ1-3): EPEVTQTPSHQVTQMGQEVILRCVPISNHLYFYWYRQILGQKVEFLVSFYNNEISEKSEIFDDQFSVERPDGSNFTLKIRSTKLEDSAMYFCASSEAKGAHGNTIYFGEGSWLTVV.

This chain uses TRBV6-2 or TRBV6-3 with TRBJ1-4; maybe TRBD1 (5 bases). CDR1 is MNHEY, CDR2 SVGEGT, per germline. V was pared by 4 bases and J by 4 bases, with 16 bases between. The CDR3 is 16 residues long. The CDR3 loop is CASSSVRGRFNEKLFF. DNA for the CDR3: TGTGCCAGCAGTTCCGTTCGGGGACGGTTTAATGAAAAACTGTTTTTT.

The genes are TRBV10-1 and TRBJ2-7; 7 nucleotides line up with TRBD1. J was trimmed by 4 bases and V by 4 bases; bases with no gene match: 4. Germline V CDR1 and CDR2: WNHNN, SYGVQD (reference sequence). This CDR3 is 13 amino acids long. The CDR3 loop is CASSGAGGYEQYF. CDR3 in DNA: TGCGCCAGCAGTGGGGCAGGGGGTTACGAGCAGTACTTC.